In its sample, the clone carrying this T cell receptor beta chain was seen many times. Investigators amplified TCR beta CDR3 regions from RNA transcripts. Second-round multiplex PCR followed a first-round RT-PCR using HTBI primers. TCRdb independently ran MiXCR on the multiplex PCR reads; one entry per CDR3 protein. The sample comprises 40,000 to 50,000 distinct CDR3 sequences, 45% to 60% of which are singletons, and roughly 18% rests with the top ten. CDR1 and CDR2 from the germline V gene are GTSNPN and SVGIG (reference sequence). The CDR3 covers 11 residues. The junction had 3 bases not matched to a gene; V was cut back by 6 bases and J by 6 bases. These data come from a study of Graves' ophthalmopathy and Graves' hyperthyroidism.

This chain connects TRBV30 to TRBJ1-2; 8 positions match TRBD1. The TCR was taken from an adult man with Graves' ophthalmopathy. The sequencing input was peripheral blood. CDR3 in DNA: TGTGCCTGCAGGGGGCGGCATGGCTACACCTTC. Protein product: CACRGRHGYTF.